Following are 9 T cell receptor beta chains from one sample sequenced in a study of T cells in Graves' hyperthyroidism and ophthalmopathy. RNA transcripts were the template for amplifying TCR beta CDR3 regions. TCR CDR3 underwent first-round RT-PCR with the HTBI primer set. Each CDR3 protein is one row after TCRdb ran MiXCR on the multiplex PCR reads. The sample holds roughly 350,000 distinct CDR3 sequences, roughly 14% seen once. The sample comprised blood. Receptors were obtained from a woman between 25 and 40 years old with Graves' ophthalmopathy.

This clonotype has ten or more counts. The CDR3 DNA reads TGTGCCAGCAGCTTATTTGCAGGGAGCTCCTACGAGCAGTACTTC. It codes for CASSLFAGSSYEQYF. The J gene is TRBJ2-7, the V gene TRBV11-2; D is tentatively TRBD1 or TRBD2 (5 bases each). Per the germline V gene, CDR1 is SGHAT and CDR2 is FQNNGV. V lost 2 bases to trimming and J lost 0 bases, with 11 bases between them. The CDR3 loop spans 15 amino acids.

CDR3 nucleotide sequence: TGTGCCAGCACCTCGGGACAGGAAATTATTGATACTAATGAAAAACTGTTTTTT. Protein product: CASTSGQEIIDTNEKLFF. The genes are TRBV19 and TRBJ1-4; TRBD1 matches at 8 bases. Germline-derived CDR1 and CDR2 are LNHDA and SQIVND (reference sequence). Trimming at V came to 9 bases and at J to 2 bases, leaving 17 bases not matched to a gene. There are 18 residues in the CDR3.

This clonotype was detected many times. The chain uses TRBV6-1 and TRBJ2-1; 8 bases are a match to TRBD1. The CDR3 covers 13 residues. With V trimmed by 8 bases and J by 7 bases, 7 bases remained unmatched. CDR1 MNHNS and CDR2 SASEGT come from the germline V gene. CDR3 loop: CASGWTGRNEQFF. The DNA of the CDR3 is TGTGCCAGCGGTTGGACAGGGAGGAATGAGCAGTTCTTC.

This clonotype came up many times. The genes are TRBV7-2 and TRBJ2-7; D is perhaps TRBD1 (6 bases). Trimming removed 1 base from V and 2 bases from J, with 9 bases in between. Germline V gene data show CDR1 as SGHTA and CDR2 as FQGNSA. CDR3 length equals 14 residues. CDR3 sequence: CASSLDRVPYEQYF. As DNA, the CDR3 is TGTGCCAGCAGCTTAGACAGGGTTCCCTACGAGCAGTACTTC.

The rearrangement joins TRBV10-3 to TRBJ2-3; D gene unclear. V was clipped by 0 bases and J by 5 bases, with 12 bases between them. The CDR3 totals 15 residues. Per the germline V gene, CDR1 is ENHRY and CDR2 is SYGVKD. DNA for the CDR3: TGTGCCATCAGTGAGTCCCCCGGTTGGGTAGATACGCAGTATTTT. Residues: CAISESPGWVDTQYF.

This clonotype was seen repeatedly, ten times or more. CDR3 loop: CASSPSTTGTGIDQPQHF. The CDR3 bases are TGTGCCAGCAGTCCCTCCACGACTGGGACAGGGATAGATCAGCCCCAGCATTTT. The rearrangement links TRBV6-1 to TRBJ1-5; TRBD1 agrees at 9 bases. V shed 5 bases, J shed 5 bases, and the junction held 16 bases outside the gene matches. Per the germline V gene, CDR1 is MNHNS and CDR2 is SASEGT. The CDR3 is 18 amino acids.

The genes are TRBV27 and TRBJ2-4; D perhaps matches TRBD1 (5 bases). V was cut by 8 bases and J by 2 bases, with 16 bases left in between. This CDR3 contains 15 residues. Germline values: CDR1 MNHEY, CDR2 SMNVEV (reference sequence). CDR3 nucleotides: TGTGCCAGCGGTACAGGATCCTTGACCAAAAACATTCAGTACTTC. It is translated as CASGTGSLTKNIQYF.

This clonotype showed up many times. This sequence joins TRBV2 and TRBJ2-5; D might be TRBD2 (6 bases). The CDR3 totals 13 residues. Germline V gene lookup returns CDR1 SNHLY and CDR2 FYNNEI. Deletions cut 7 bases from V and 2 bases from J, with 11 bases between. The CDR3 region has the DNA TGTGCCAGCATCCGGGACTTACAAGAGACCCAGTACTTC. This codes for CASIRDLQETQYF.

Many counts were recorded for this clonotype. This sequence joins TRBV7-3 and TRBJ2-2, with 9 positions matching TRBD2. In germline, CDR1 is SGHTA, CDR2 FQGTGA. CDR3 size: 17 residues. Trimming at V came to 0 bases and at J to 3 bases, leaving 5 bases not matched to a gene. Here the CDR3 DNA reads TGTGCCAGCAGCTTAACCAGCGGGGGGCTCTACACCGGGGAGCTGTTTTTT. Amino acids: CASSLTSGGLYTGELFF.